Presented here are 12 T cell receptor beta chains from one specimen sequenced in a study of blood T cell repertoires in COVID-19 (dated by TCRdb to the early 2020s). Library creation used the immunoSEQ multiplex PCR assay. In TCRdb, the immuneACCESS table is reduced to in-frame sequences with V and J assigned. These tables do not hold every clone; where another copy was compared, an unresolved V gene accounts for under half, and the others remain unexplained. The sample table contains roughly 450,000 clones; only one count was recorded for roughly 88% of them. The top ten clonotypes cover less than 0.75% of the sample. The sequencing input was PBMCs or T cells enriched from blood (not recorded which). These receptors were obtained from a man between 18 and 35 years old who had recovered from COVID-19.

As regards this clone: It is likely a read error, because the conserved phenylalanine at the end of the CDR3 is missing. The limits of the CDR3 on the DNA are not certain, so only TCRdb's listed CDR3 is given. The V gene is TRBV28, the J gene TRBJ1-6. Germline V lookup: CDR1 MDHEN, CDR2 SYDVKM. The CDR3 is made up of 12 amino acids, end residues included. The CDR3 region is CASSRLEQPGDY.

This clone was detected a few times. The V call is TRBV5-1, the J call TRBJ1-6; D possibly corresponds to TRBD1 (5 bases). Trimming took 1 base from V and 7 from J, leaving 18 bases between them. CDR3 length: 17 residues. The germline gives CDR1 SGHRS, CDR2 YFSETQ. The CDR3 here is CASSLWGLRGPNSPLHF. The CDR3 region has the DNA TGCGCCAGCAGCTTGTGGGGCCTACGTGGGCCCAATTCACCCCTCCACTTT.

This rearrangement joins TRBV19 to TRBJ2-1; D unresolved. The V gene's germline CDR1 is LNHDA and CDR2 SQIVND (reference sequence). V lost 3 bases to trimming and J lost 0 bases, with 9 bases between them. CDR3 length equals 15 residues. The CDR3 bases are TGTGCCAGTAGTATTAATTGGAGCTCCTACAATGAGCAGTTCTTC. Translating gives CASSINWSSYNEQFF.

This chain joins TRBV24-1 and TRBJ1-2; 9 bases fit TRBD1. The V gene end was trimmed by 2 bases and the J gene end by 2 bases; junction bases not matched to a gene: 8. CDR3 length equals 17 residues. Germline V lookup: CDR1 KGHDR, CDR2 SFDVKD. The CDR3 DNA sequence: TGTGCCACCAGTGATTCCGGGACAGGGTCGCGAAACTATGGCTACACCTTC. Translation gives CATSDSGTGSRNYGYTF.

This clone was counted a single time. The chain uses TRBV12-3 or TRBV12-4 and TRBJ1-3; 7 positions match TRBD1. Trimming took 11 bases from V and 0 from J; bases not matched to a gene: 4. The CDR3 sequence is 13 residues long. The CDR3 coding sequence is TGTGCCGGTAGACAGGGCTCTGGAAACACCATATATTTT. It is translated as CAGRQGSGNTIYF.

This clone was recorded only once. V usage is TRBV18 and J usage is TRBJ1-1; no clear D. Germline V gene sequence: CDR1 KGHSH, CDR2 LQKENI. The CDR3 length is 15 residues. Trimming took 3 bases from V and 1 from J, leaving 12 bases between them. CDR3 in amino acids: CASSPLRLENTEAFF. The CDR3, as DNA: TGTGCCAGCTCACCTTTGAGGCTGGAGAACACTGAAGCTTTCTTT. The variable domain in full, with the rest retrieved from reference TRBV18 and TRBJ1-1, is NAGVMQNPRHLVRRRGQEARLRCSPMKGHSHVYWYRQLPEEGLKFMVYLQKENIIDESGMPKERFSAEFPKEGPSILRIQQVVRGDSAAYFCASSPLRLENTEAFFGQGTRLTVV.

The chain combines TRBV5-1 with TRBJ2-7; TRBD1 aligns across 7 bases. Germline V gene lookup returns CDR1 SGHRS and CDR2 YFSETQ. The CDR3 is 14 residues long. Losses at the gene ends were 6 bases for V and 5 bases for J; bases not matched to a gene: 11. The CDR3 DNA follows: TGCGCCAGCATGCCGTCAGACAGGGTAGACGAGCAGTACTTC. Translated: CASMPSDRVDEQYF.

The rearrangement links TRBV9 to TRBJ1-3; maybe TRBD1 (5 bases). The V end lost 3 bases, the J end lost 3 bases, and 10 bases lay between the germline ends. This CDR3 comprises 14 residues. The germline V gene encodes CDR1 SGDLS and CDR2 YYNGEE. The CDR3 is CASSAGGYGNTIYF. CDR3 nucleotide sequence: TGTGCCAGCAGCGCTGGGGGGTATGGAAACACCATATATTTT.

The chain has TRBV19 and TRBJ2-1; possible D gene TRBD2, 6 bases. Trimming left V 8 bases short and J 8 bases short, with 22 bases between. Germline V gives CDR1 LNHDA, CDR2 SQIVND (reference sequence). The CDR3 contains 15 residues. The CDR3 nucleotides are TGTGCCAGTCTTCCGGGAGCACGGCGATTCGATGAGCAGTTCTTC. Translating it yields CASLPGARRFDEQFF.

The chain couples TRBV28 to TRBJ2-3; D is possibly TRBD1 (6 bases). The CDR3 spans 14 residues. Germline V gives CDR1 MDHEN, CDR2 SYDVKM. Trimming shortened V by 8 bases and J by 3 bases, and 15 bases separated the two germline ends. The CDR3 sequence: CASSRGHPTDTQYF. The CDR3 DNA is TGTGCCAGCTCTCGGGGACACCCAACAGATACGCAGTATTTT. The variable domain in full, with the rest retrieved from reference TRBV28 and TRBJ2-3, is DVKVTQSSRYLVKRTGEKVFLECVQDMDHENMFWYRQDPGLGLRLIYFSYDVKMKEKGDIPEGYSVSREKKERFSLILESASTNQTSMYLCASSRGHPTDTQYFGPGTRLTVL.

This chain uses TRBV28 with TRBJ2-7; possibly TRBD2 for D (6 bases). Germline assignment: CDR1 MDHEN and CDR2 SYDVKM. Trimming took 6 bases from V and 3 from J, leaving 24 bases between them. The CDR3 consists of 17 residues. CDR3 sequence: CASSPREYGAGSYEQYF. The CDR3 coding sequence is TGTGCCAGCAGCCCCAGGGAATACGGGGCGGGGAGCTACGAGCAGTACTTC.

This chain joins TRBV29-1 and TRBJ2-1, with TRBD2 matching 7 bases. Germline CDR1 is SQVTM and CDR2 is ANQGSEA. The CDR3 has 14 residues. Trimming removed 6 bases from V and 3 bases from J; junction bases left unmatched: 8. The CDR3 here is CSVVKRELYNEQFF. The CDR3 DNA reads as TGCAGCGTGGTTAAGCGGGAACTCTACAATGAGCAGTTCTTC.